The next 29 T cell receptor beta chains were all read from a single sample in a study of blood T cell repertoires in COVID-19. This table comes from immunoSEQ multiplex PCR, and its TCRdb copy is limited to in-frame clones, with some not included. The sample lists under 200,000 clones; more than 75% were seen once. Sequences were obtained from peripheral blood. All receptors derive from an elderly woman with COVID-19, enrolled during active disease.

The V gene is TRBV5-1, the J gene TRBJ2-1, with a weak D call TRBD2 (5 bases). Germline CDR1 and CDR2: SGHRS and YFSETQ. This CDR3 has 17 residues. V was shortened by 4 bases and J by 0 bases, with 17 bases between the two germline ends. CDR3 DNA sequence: TGCGCCAGCAGCCCACGCTCCTCGGGAAGCTCCTACAATGAGCAGTTCTTC. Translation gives CASSPRSSGSSYNEQFF.

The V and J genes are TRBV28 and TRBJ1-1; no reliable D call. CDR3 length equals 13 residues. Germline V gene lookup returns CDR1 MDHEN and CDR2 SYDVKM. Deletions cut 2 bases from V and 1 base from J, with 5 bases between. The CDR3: CASSLNTNTEAFF. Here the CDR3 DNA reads TGTGCCAGCAGTTTAAACACGAACACTGAAGCTTTCTTT.

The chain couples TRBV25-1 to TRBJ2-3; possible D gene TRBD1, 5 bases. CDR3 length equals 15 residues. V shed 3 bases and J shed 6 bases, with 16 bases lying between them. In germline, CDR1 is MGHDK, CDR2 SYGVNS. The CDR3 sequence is CASSDSSQGRDTQYF. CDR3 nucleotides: TGTGCCAGCAGTGATTCCTCCCAGGGCCGGGATACGCAGTATTTT.

The CDR3 DNA is TGTGCCAGCAGCTGTGGACTAGCGGGAGGGCCGGGTTTTGATGAGCAGTTCTTC. This gives the protein CASSCGLAGGPGFDEQFF. The genes are TRBV12-1 and TRBJ2-1; the table assigns TRBD2, which was not confirmed against the DNA. TRBV12-1 constitutes a pseudogene. There are 18 residues in the CDR3.

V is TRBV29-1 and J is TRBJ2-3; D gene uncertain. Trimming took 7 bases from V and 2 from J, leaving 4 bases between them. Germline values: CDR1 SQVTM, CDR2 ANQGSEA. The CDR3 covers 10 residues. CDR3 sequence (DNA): TGCAGCGCCAACACAGATACGCAGTATTTT. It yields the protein CSANTDTQYF.

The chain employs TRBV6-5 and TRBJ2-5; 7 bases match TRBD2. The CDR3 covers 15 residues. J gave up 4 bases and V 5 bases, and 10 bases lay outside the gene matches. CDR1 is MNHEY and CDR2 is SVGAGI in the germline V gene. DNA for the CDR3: TGTGCCAGCAGTCTAAACGGGGGGACGGGAGAGACCCAGTACTTC. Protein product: CASSLNGGTGETQYF.

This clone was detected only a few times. The CDR3 nucleotides are TGTGCCAGCAGCGGGGACACCCATAATTCACCCCTCCACTTT. It translates to CASSGDTHNSPLHF. The gene calls are TRBV7-8 and TRBJ1-6, with D perhaps matching TRBD1 (6 bases). The CDR3 extends over 14 amino acids. V dropped 5 bases and J dropped 5 bases, with 10 bases sitting between them. CDR1 is SGHVS and CDR2 is FQNEAQ in the germline V gene.

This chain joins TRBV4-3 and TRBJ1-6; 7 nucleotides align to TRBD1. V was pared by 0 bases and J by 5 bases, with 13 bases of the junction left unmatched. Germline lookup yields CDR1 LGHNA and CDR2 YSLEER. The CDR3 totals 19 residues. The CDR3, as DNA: TGCGCCAGCAGCCAAGATTTAAATGGAGGGACAGCTAATAATTCACCCCTCCACTTT. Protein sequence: CASSQDLNGGTANNSPLHF.

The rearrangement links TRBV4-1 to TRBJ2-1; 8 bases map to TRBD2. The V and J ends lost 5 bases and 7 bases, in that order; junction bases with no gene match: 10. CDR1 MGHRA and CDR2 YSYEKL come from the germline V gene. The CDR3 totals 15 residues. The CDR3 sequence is CASSSRLASPNEQFF. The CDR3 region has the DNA TGCGCCAGCAGCTCAAGACTAGCGTCCCCTAATGAGCAGTTCTTC.

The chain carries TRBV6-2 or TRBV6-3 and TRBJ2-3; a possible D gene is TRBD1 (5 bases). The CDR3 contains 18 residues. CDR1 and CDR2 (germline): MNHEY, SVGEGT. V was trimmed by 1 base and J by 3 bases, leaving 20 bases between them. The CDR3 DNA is TGTGCCAGCAGTTACTTGAGTTTGGATCCTAAGGGGACAGATACGCAGTATTTT. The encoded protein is CASSYLSLDPKGTDTQYF.

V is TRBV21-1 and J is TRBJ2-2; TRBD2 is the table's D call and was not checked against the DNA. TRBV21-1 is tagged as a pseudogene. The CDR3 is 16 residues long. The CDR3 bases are TGTGCCAGCAGCACCTCCAGGACTAGGAACACCGGGGAGCTGTTTTTT. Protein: CASSTSRTRNTGELFF.

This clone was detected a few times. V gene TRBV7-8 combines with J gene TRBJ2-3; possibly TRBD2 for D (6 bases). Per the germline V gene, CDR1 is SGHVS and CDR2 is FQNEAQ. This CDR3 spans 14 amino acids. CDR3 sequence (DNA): TGTGCTTCCGGGGCGGGACGGATCACAGATACGCAGTATTTT. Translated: CASGAGRITDTQYF.

CDR3 region: CASSWRTEAFF. The CDR3 DNA reads TGTGCCAGCAGCTGGAGGACTGAAGCTTTCTTT. The chain recombines TRBV7-2 with TRBJ1-1; no definite D call. The V end lost 4 bases, the J end lost 5 bases, and 5 bases lay between the germline ends. Germline loops: CDR1 SGHTA, CDR2 FQGNSA. The CDR3 has 11 residues. The entire variable domain, with the rest obtained from reference TRBV7-2 and TRBJ1-1, is as follows: GAGVSQSPSNKVTEKGKDVELRCDPISGHTALYWYRQSLGQGLEFLIYFQGNSAPDKSGLPSDRFSAERTGGSVSTLTIQRTQQEDSAVYLCASSWRTEAFFGQGTRLTVV.

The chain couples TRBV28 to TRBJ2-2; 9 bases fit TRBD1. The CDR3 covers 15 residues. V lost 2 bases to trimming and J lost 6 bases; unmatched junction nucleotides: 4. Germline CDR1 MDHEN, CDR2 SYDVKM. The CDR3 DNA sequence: TGTGCCAGCAGTTTAGAGGGGACAGGGTCCGGGGAGCTGTTTTTT. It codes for CASSLEGTGSGELFF.

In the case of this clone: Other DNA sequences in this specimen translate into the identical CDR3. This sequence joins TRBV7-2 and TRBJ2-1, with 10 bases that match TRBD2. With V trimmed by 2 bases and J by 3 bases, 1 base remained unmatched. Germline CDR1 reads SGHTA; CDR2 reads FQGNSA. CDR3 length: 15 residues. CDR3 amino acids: CASSLTSGIYNEQFF. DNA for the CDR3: TGTGCCAGCAGCTTAACTAGCGGGATCTACAATGAGCAGTTCTTC. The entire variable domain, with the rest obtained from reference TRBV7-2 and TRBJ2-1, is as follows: GAGVSQSPSNKVTEKGKDVELRCDPISGHTALYWYRQSLGQGLEFLIYFQGNSAPDKSGLPSDRFSAERTGGSVSTLTIQRTQQEDSAVYLCASSLTSGIYNEQFFGPGTRLTVL.

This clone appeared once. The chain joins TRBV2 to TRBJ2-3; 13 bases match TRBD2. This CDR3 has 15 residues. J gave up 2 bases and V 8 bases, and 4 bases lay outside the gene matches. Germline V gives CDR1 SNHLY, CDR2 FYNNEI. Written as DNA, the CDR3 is TGTGCCAGCCGGGGACTAGCGGGGCTCACAGATACGCAGTATTTT. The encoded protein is CASRGLAGLTDTQYF.

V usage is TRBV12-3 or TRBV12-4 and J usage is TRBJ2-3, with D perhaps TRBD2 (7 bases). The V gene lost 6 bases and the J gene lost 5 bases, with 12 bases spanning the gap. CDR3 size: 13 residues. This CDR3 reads CASSLRGGDTQYF. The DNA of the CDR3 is TGTGCCAGCAGCCTAAGGGGGGGAGATACGCAGTATTTT.

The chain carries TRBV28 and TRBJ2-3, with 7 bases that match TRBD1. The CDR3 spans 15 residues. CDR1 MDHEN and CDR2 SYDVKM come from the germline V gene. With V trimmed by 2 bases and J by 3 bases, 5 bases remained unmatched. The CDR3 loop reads CASSLGTERTDTQYF. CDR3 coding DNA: TGTGCCAGCAGTTTAGGGACAGAACGAACAGATACGCAGTATTTT.

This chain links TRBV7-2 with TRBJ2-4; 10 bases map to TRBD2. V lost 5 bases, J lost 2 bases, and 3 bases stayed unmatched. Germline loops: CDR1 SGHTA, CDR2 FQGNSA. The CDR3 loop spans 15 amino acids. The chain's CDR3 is CASSHTSGTKNIQYF. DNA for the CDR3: TGTGCCAGCAGCCATACTAGCGGGACCAAAAACATTCAGTACTTC.

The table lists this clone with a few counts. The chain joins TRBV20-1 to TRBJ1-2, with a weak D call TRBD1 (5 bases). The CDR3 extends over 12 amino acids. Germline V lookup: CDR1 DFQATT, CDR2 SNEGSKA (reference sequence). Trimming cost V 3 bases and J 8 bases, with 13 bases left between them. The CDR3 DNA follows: TGCAGTGCTAGTTATCAGGGAATCGGCTACACCTTC. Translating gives CSASYQGIGYTF.

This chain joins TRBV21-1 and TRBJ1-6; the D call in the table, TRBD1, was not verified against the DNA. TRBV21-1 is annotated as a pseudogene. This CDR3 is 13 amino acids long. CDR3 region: CASSKTGVLALHF. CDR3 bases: TGTGCCAGCAGCAAAACAGGGGTTCTGGCCCTCCACTTT.

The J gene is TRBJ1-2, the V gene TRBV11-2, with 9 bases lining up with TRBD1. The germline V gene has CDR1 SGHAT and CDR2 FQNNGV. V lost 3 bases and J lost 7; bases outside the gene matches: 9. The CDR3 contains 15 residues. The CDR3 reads CASSFSGQGVSGYTF. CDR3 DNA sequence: TGTGCCAGCAGCTTCTCGGGACAGGGAGTAAGTGGCTACACCTTC.

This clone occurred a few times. Here the CDR3 reads CASSSQAGSPQHF. The CDR3 DNA reads TGTGCCAGCAGCTCCCAAGCAGGGTCCCCCCAGCATTTT. J is TRBJ1-5 and V is TRBV7-2, with D perhaps TRBD1 (5 bases). V lost 4 bases, J lost 10 bases, and 14 bases lay in between. CDR1 is SGHTA and CDR2 is FQGNSA in the germline V gene. This CDR3 is built from 13 residues.

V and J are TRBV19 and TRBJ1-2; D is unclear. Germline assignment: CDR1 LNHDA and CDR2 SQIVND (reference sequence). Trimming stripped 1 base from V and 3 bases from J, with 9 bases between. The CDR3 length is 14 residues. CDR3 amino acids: CASSIGEAYYGYTF. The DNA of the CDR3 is TGTGCCAGTAGTATAGGAGAGGCATACTATGGCTACACCTTC.

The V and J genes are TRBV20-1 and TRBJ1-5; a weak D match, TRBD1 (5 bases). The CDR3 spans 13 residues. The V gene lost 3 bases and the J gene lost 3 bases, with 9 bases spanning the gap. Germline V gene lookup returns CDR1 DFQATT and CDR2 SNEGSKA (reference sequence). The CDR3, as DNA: TGCAGTGCTAGTCAGGGCAACAATCAGCCCCAGCATTTT. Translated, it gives CSASQGNNQPQHF.

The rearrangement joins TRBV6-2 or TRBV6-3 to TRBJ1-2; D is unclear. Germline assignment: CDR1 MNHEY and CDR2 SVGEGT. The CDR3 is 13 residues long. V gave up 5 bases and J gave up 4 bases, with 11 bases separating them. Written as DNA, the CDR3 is TGTGCCAGCAGTCAATGGGCAGTCTATGGCTACACCTTC. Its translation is CASSQWAVYGYTF.

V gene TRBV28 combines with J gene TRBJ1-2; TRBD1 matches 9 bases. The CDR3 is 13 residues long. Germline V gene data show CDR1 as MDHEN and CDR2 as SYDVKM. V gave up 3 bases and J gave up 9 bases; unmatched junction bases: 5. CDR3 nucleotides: TGTGCCAGCAGTTTTGACAGGGGGTCTAGCTACACCTTC. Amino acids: CASSFDRGSSYTF.

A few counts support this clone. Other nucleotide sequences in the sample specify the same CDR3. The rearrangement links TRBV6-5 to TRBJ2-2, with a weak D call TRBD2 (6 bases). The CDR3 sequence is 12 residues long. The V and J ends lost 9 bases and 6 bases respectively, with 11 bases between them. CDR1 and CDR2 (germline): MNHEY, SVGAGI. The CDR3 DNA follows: TGTGCCAGTGTCGGAGGGCCCGGGGAGCTGTTTTTT. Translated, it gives CASVGGPGELFF.

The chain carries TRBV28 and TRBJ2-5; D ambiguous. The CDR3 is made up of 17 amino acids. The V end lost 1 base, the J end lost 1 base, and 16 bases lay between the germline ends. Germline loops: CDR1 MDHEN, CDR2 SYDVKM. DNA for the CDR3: TGTGCCAGCAGTTTATTCCCAGGCCAGAAATCCCAAGAGACCCAGTACTTC. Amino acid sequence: CASSLFPGQKSQETQYF.